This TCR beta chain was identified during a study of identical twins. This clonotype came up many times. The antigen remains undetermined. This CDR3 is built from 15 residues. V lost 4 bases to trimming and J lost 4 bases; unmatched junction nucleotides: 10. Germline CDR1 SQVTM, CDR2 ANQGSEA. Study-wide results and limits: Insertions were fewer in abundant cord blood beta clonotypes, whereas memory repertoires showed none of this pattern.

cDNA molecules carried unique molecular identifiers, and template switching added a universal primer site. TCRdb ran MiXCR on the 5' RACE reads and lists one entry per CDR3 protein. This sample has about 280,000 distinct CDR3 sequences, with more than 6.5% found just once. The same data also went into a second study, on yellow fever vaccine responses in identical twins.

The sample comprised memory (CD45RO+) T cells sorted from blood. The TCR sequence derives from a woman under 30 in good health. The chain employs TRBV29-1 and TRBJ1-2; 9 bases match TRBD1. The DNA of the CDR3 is TGCAGCGTTGGGGACAGGGCTGGGTATAGCTATGGCTACACCTTC. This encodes CSVGDRAGYSYGYTF.